This T cell receptor beta chain was profiled in a study of radiotherapy plus CTLA-4 blockade in lung cancer. General study points: Expansion in blood of tumor-derived TCR clones was seen after radiotherapy plus ipilimumab.

The table lists this clone with a few counts. Its target is not known. Some clones are missing from TCRdb's copy, which holds only in-frame ones; the method was immunoSEQ multiplex PCR. This sample has more than 65,000 clones, with about four fifths found just once. The germline V gene has CDR1 LNHDA and CDR2 SQIVND (reference sequence). CDR3 length: 15 residues. The sequence was collected from a human donor with non-small cell lung cancer who had stable disease on radiotherapy plus ipilimumab. This sample comprised peripheral blood, obtained from a patient treated with radiotherapy plus ipilimumab. The chain has TRBV19 and TRBJ2-1; 15 nucleotides line up with TRBD2. CDR3 sequence: CATRRTSGGAGEQFF. The CDR3 coding sequence is TGTGCAACTAGGCGGACTAGCGGGGGGGCAGGAGAGCAGTTCTTC.